The 14 T cell receptor beta chains below were found in one sample sequenced in a study of cytomegalovirus exposure and HLA in healthy donors. The PCR made use of 60 Vbeta and 13 Jbeta primers. Produced via immunoSEQ multiplex PCR; TCRdb's table is partial and in-frame only. The sample holds about 150,000 clones, about three quarters seen once. Sequencing used PBMCs. These TCRs come from a man between 18 and 29 years old in good health and CMV-seronegative.

This rearrangement joins TRBV9 to TRBJ2-5, with D possibly being TRBD1 (5 bases). CDR3 length: 14 residues. Germline values: CDR1 SGDLS, CDR2 YYNGEE. The V end lost 0 bases, the J end lost 4 bases, and 10 bases lay between the germline ends. Here the CDR3 DNA reads TGTGCCAGCAGCGTAGGACAGAGTCTAGAGACCCAGTACTTC. Its protein is CASSVGQSLETQYF.

The rearrangement uses TRBV6-1 and TRBJ2-7, with 8 bases fitting TRBD2. Germline V gene sequence: CDR1 MNHNS, CDR2 SASEGT. The CDR3 loop spans 14 amino acids. V dropped 9 bases and J dropped 4; count of bases not matched to a gene: 11. CDR3 nucleotide sequence: TGTGCCAGTAGGCCCGGGGGGGCCTGGTACGAGCAGTACTTC. Its translation: CASRPGGAWYEQYF.

The chain is built from TRBV15 and TRBJ1-5; 7 bases agree with TRBD1. Germline CDR1 LNHNV, CDR2 YYDKDF (reference sequence). The CDR3 spans 15 residues. With 3 bases clipped from V and 4 bases from J, the junction kept 6 bases outside the gene matches. The chain's CDR3 is CATSSRTGANQPQHF. CDR3 nucleotide sequence: TGTGCCACCAGCAGCCGGACAGGAGCTAATCAGCCCCAGCATTTT.

Comment on this clone: The germline gene is not matched at one end of the junction; a read error may be the cause. This same CDR3 is encoded by further DNA sequences in the sample. V is TRBV7-2 and J is TRBJ2-5; TRBD2 matches 11 bases. Germline-derived CDR1 and CDR2 are SGHTA and FQGNSA. The CDR3 totals 14 residues. The CDR3 bases are TGTGCCAGCAGCCTAGCGGGAGGAGGGGAGACCCAGTACTTC. It yields the protein CASSLAGGGETQYF. Combining the CDR3 with reference TRBV7-2 and TRBJ2-5 gives the whole variable domain GAGVSQSPSNKVTEKGKDVELRCDPISGHTALYWYRQSLGQGLEFLIYFQGNSAPDKSGLPSDRFSAERTGGSVSTLTIQRTQQEDSAVYLCASSLAGGGETQYFGPGTRLLVL.

The chain has TRBV18 and TRBJ1-5; 7 bases match TRBD1. From germline, CDR1 is KGHSH and CDR2 LQKENI. The CDR3 is 16 amino acids. The junction had 8 bases not matched to a gene; V was cut back by 2 bases and J by 4 bases. CDR3 loop: CASSPATGDTNQPQHF. The CDR3, as DNA: TGTGCCAGCTCACCAGCTACAGGGGACACAAATCAGCCCCAGCATTTT.

This clone showed up just a few times. The chain couples TRBV7-2 to TRBJ2-3; D is unclear. V lost 6 bases and J lost 5, with 9 bases in between. The CDR3 is 12 residues long. CDR1 and CDR2 from the germline V gene are SGHTA and FQGNSA. The chain's CDR3 is CASRAPGDTQYF. For the CDR3, the DNA is TGTGCCAGCAGGGCCCCGGGAGATACGCAGTATTTT.

A single count supports this clone. The chain employs TRBV4-1 and TRBJ2-7; 11 positions agree with TRBD2. The V segment lost 8 bases and the J segment 4 bases; nucleotides outside the gene matches: 10. The germline gives CDR1 MGHRA, CDR2 YSYEKL. This CDR3 is 15 amino acids long. CDR3 coding DNA: TGCGCCAGCTCCCCCTTAGCGGGAGGGCCATACGAGCAGTACTTC. Residues: CASSPLAGGPYEQYF.

The J gene is TRBJ2-5, the V gene TRBV7-2; D is unclear. The CDR3 is 16 amino acids. Germline V gene sequence: CDR1 SGHTA, CDR2 FQGNSA. V lost 1 base and J lost 8, with 20 bases in between. The CDR3 region is CASSLGRGSAPGTQYF. CDR3 coding DNA: TGTGCCAGCAGCTTAGGACGTGGTAGTGCCCCAGGCACCCAGTACTTC.

V gene TRBV5-6 combines with J gene TRBJ1-4; 11 nucleotides align to TRBD1. V shed 4 bases and J 4 bases; nucleotides not matched to a gene: 15. Per germline, CDR1 SGHDT and CDR2 YYEEEE. CDR3 size: 19 residues. CDR3 nucleotides: TGTGCCAGCAGCCGAGGCCGGGACAGGGGGTTTCGAGGTAATGAAAAACTGTTTTTT. As protein: CASSRGRDRGFRGNEKLFF.

This clone was found once. The chain employs TRBV18 and TRBJ1-2, with D possibly matching TRBD1 (6 bases). The CDR3 totals 15 residues. Per the germline V gene, CDR1 is KGHSH and CDR2 is LQKENI. V was trimmed by 3 bases and J by 4 bases, leaving 15 bases between them. The CDR3 region is CASSPTGPRAYGYTF. The CDR3, as DNA: TGTGCCAGCTCACCCACAGGGCCCCGTGCCTATGGCTACACCTTC.

The CDR3 spells CASSQSGLNTDTQYF. CDR3 DNA sequence: TGTGCCAGCAGCCAGTCGGGACTCAACACAGATACGCAGTATTTT. V gene TRBV9 combines with J gene TRBJ2-3; D might be TRBD2 (6 bases). V lost 4 bases and J lost 2, with 14 bases in between. From germline, CDR1 is SGDLS and CDR2 YYNGEE. This CDR3 is built from 15 residues.

The chain recombines TRBV14 with TRBJ2-4, with a possible D match to TRBD2 (6 bases). Trimming stripped 4 bases from V and 11 bases from J, with 18 bases between. The CDR3 covers 14 residues. Germline V gene data show CDR1 as SGHDN and CDR2 as FVKESK. DNA for the CDR3: TGTGCCAGCAGCCTACCCGGGACTCCGGAAGTTCAGTACTTC. Translation: CASSLPGTPEVQYF.

The chain recombines TRBV19 with TRBJ2-4; TRBD2 aligns across 7 bases. This CDR3 contains 14 residues. V dropped 1 base and J dropped 7; count of bases not matched to a gene: 4. Germline loops: CDR1 LNHDA, CDR2 SQIVND (reference sequence). The CDR3 DNA reads as TGTGCCAGTAGTATAGGGGGAGGGGCCAACATTCAGTACTTC. Protein product: CASSIGGGANIQYF.

The chain joins TRBV5-5 to TRBJ2-2; 7 positions match TRBD1. V trimming: 2 bases; J trimming: 2 bases; junction bases outside the gene matches: 6. Looked up from germline, CDR1 is SGHKS and CDR2 is YYEKEE (reference sequence). The length of the CDR3 is 16 residues. This chain's CDR3 is CASSFSAGGNTGELFF. As DNA, the CDR3 is TGTGCCAGCAGCTTTTCGGCAGGGGGAAACACCGGGGAGCTGTTTTTT.